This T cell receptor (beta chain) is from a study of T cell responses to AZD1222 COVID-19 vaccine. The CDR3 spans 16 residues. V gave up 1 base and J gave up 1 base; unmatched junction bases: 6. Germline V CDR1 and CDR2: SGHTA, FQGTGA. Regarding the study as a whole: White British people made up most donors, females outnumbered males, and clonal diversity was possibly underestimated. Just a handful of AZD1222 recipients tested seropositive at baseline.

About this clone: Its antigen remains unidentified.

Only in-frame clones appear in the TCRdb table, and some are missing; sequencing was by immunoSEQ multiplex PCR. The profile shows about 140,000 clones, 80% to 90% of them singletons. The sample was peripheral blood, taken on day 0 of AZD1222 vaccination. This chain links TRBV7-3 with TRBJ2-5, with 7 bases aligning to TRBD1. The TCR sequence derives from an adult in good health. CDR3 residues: CASSLKGTATQETQYF. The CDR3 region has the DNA TGTGCCAGCAGCTTAAAGGGGACAGCCACCCAAGAGACCCAGTACTTC.